A single sample gave rise to the 21 T cell receptor beta chains below, sequenced in a study of blood T cell repertoires in COVID-19. Assay used: immunoSEQ multiplex PCR; TCRdb lists only in-frame clones, some missing. Of more than 60,000 clones listed, more than 70% were seen once; the top ten hold 10%. Source material: PBMCs or T cells enriched from blood (not recorded which). All receptors come from a middle-aged woman who had recovered from COVID-19.

The V gene is TRBV5-8, the J gene TRBJ2-5, with TRBD2 matching over 15 bases. From germline, CDR1 is SGHTS and CDR2 YDEGEE. CDR3 length: 18 amino acids. Trimming took 0 bases from V and 3 from J; bases not matched to a gene: 6. The CDR3, as DNA: TGTGCCAGCAGCTTGGGGAAAAGGACTAGCGGGGGGGAAGAGACCCAGTACTTC. This encodes CASSLGKRTSGGEETQYF.

The rearrangement uses TRBV4-2 and TRBJ1-3; no clear D gene. The germline gives CDR1 LGHNA, CDR2 YNFKEQ. V gave up 0 bases and J gave up 2 bases, with 11 bases separating them. The CDR3 runs 16 residues. Written as DNA, the CDR3 is TGTGCCAGCAGCCAAGATGGGAGTGGAGCTGGAAACACCATATATTTT. This sequence encodes CASSQDGSGAGNTIYF.

This clone was observed a few times. The rearrangement joins TRBV7-9 to TRBJ1-6; D gene ambiguous. This CDR3 has 16 residues. Germline CDR1 and CDR2: SEHNR and FQNEAQ (reference sequence). V lost 0 bases, J lost 5 bases, and 11 bases lay in between. The chain's CDR3 is CASSLAARDHNSPLHF. CDR3 coding DNA: TGTGCCAGCAGCTTAGCGGCTCGGGATCATAATTCACCCCTCCACTTT.

This chain joins TRBV11-3 and TRBJ2-3; D is possibly TRBD2 (6 bases). The V end lost 3 bases, the J end lost 2 bases, and 9 bases lay between the germline ends. The germline V gene encodes CDR1 SGHNT and CDR2 YENEEA. This CDR3 has 14 residues. The CDR3 DNA reads TGTGCCAGCAGCTTCGGAGGGAACACAGATACGCAGTATTTT. Its protein is CASSFGGNTDTQYF.

J is TRBJ2-7 and V is TRBV5-4; D remains ambiguous. Germline assignment: CDR1 SGHNT and CDR2 YYREEE (reference sequence). Trimming pared 4 bases from V and 0 bases from J, leaving 8 bases between. The CDR3 spans 13 residues. Here the CDR3 reads CASSPPSSYEQYF. For the CDR3, the DNA is TGTGCCAGCAGCCCCCCCAGCTCCTACGAGCAGTACTTC.

The chain joins TRBV27 to TRBJ1-1; unclear D gene. The germline gives CDR1 MNHEY, CDR2 SMNVEV (reference sequence). The CDR3 has 18 residues. Trimming removed 0 bases at V and 1 base at J, with 18 bases between. The CDR3 protein is CASSLSRWGGRTNTEAFF. CDR3 coding DNA: TGTGCCAGCAGTTTATCCCGATGGGGAGGCCGGACGAACACTGAAGCTTTCTTT.

This chain uses TRBV6-1 with TRBJ1-2, with D hard to call. Germline CDR1 and CDR2: MNHNS and SASEGT. The CDR3 covers 18 residues. V was shortened by 1 base and J by 0 bases, with 18 bases between the two germline ends. This chain's CDR3 is CASSEGGSGLLANYGYTF. CDR3 in DNA: TGTGCCAGCAGTGAAGGAGGTTCAGGACTCTTAGCTAACTATGGCTACACCTTC.

This chain's CDR3 is CASSTQAGGPTDTQYF. The CDR3 DNA reads as TGTGCCAGCAGCACCCAAGCGGGGGGGCCCACAGATACGCAGTATTTT. This chain joins TRBV9 and TRBJ2-3; the match to TRBD2 covers 10 bases. With 4 bases clipped from V and 2 bases from J, the junction kept 7 bases outside the gene matches. Per germline, CDR1 SGDLS and CDR2 YYNGEE. The CDR3 totals 16 residues.

The rearrangement uses TRBV5-1 and TRBJ1-1, with 12 bases fitting TRBD1. The V gene end was trimmed by 3 bases and the J gene end by 4 bases; junction bases not matched to a gene: 10. This CDR3 spans 17 amino acids. Per the germline V gene, CDR1 is SGHRS and CDR2 is YFSETQ. CDR3 region: CASSYNRDRGPGTEAFF. CDR3 sequence (DNA): TGCGCCAGCAGCTATAATCGGGACAGGGGGCCGGGCACTGAAGCTTTCTTT.

The genes are TRBV3-1 (or the pseudogene TRBV3-2) and TRBJ2-7, with TRBD2 matching 12 bases. This CDR3 comprises 14 residues. Germline trimming cut 7 bases from V and 7 bases from J; bases unmatched to any gene: 8. Germline-derived CDR1 and CDR2 are LGHDT and YNNKEL (reference sequence). CDR3 in amino acids: CASTSSGGAGEQYF. The CDR3 DNA follows: TGTGCCAGCACTTCTAGCGGGGGGGCAGGAGAGCAGTACTTC.

The V and J genes are TRBV9 and TRBJ2-5; a possible D gene is TRBD2 (6 bases). V shed 0 bases and J shed 5 bases, with 14 bases lying between them. The germline gives CDR1 SGDLS, CDR2 YYNGEE. The CDR3 is made up of 15 amino acids. The CDR3 loop reads CASSVGSRAGETQYF. CDR3 bases: TGTGCCAGCAGCGTAGGATCTAGGGCGGGGGAGACCCAGTACTTC.

The V gene is TRBV20-1, the J gene TRBJ1-5, with TRBD1 identical over 9 bases. V lost 3 bases, J lost 2 bases, and 8 bases stayed unmatched. The CDR3 is made up of 16 amino acids. Germline lookup yields CDR1 DFQATT and CDR2 SNEGSKA (reference sequence). CDR3 DNA: TGCAGTGCTAGTCCTACCCGGGACAGGGGCAATCAGCCCCAGCATTTT. It codes for CSASPTRDRGNQPQHF.

The V call is TRBV19, the J call TRBJ1-2; 7 nucleotides agree with TRBD1. Germline lookup yields CDR1 LNHDA and CDR2 SQIVND (reference sequence). Unmatched junction bases numbered 10, after V lost 6 bases and J lost 0 bases. The CDR3 has 16 amino acids. CDR3 bases: TGTGCCAGTAGCAGGGGCCGGGACAGAACTAACTATGGCTACACCTTC. Residues: CASSRGRDRTNYGYTF.

V and J are TRBV10-1 and TRBJ2-7; 13 bases are a match to TRBD2. The junction had 10 bases not matched to a gene; V was cut back by 5 bases and J by 6 bases. Germline V lookup: CDR1 WNHNN, CDR2 SYGVQD (reference sequence). The length of the CDR3 is 16 residues. The CDR3 bases are TGCGCCAGCAGTCGGAATAGGGGACTAGCGGGGTCCGAGCAGTACTTC. It yields the protein CASSRNRGLAGSEQYF.

The gene calls are TRBV11-2 and TRBJ2-5; D is uncertain. The length of the CDR3 is 16 residues. Germline CDR1 and CDR2: SGHAT and FQNNGV. V was trimmed by 2 bases and J by 5 bases, leaving 18 bases between them. In nucleotides, the CDR3 is TGTGCCAGCAGCTTAAGAGGAACGTTGACTGTGGAGACCCAGTACTTC. This gives the protein CASSLRGTLTVETQYF.

The chain has TRBV6-5 and TRBJ1-3; 8 bases are shared with TRBD1. V gave up 6 bases and J gave up 4 bases; unmatched junction bases: 5. This CDR3 comprises 14 residues. Germline values: CDR1 MNHEY, CDR2 SVGAGI. DNA of the CDR3: TGTGCCAGCAGAGGGCAGGGGGCGGGAAACACCATATATTTT. Its protein is CASRGQGAGNTIYF.

V and J are TRBV6-5 and TRBJ2-1, with TRBD1 matching over 8 bases. The V and J ends lost 5 bases and 5 bases, in that order; junction bases with no gene match: 5. The CDR3 covers 14 residues. CDR1 and CDR2 from the germline V gene are MNHEY and SVGAGI. The CDR3 region is CASSNRGSHNEQFF. The CDR3 DNA sequence: TGTGCCAGCAGTAACAGGGGGAGTCACAATGAGCAGTTCTTC.

The chain combines TRBV2 with TRBJ1-5; the D is unclear. Germline lookup yields CDR1 SNHLY and CDR2 FYNNEI. CDR3 size: 12 residues. V lost 4 bases and J 4 bases, leaving 5 bases between the germline ends. CDR3 nucleotide sequence: TGTGCCAGCAGTGGAGGGAATCAGCCCCAGCATTTT. Its protein product is CASSGGNQPQHF.

J is TRBJ2-5 and V is TRBV7-9; TRBD1 might be the D (5 bases). The CDR3 has 15 amino acids. Trimming took off 2 bases at V and 3 bases at J, with 13 bases between the two ends. Germline CDR1 reads SEHNR; CDR2 reads FQNEAQ (reference sequence). CDR3 amino acids: CASSLPPGYEETQYF. The CDR3 coding sequence is TGTGCCAGCAGCTTACCCCCAGGGTACGAAGAGACCCAGTACTTC.

This chain joins TRBV3-1 (or the pseudogene TRBV3-2) and TRBJ2-6; D gene unclear. The CDR3 spans 15 residues. From germline, CDR1 is LGHDT and CDR2 YNNKEL (reference sequence). V was cut by 6 bases and J by 0 bases, with 9 bases left in between. In DNA, the CDR3 is TGTGCCAGCAGTCCCCCCAGCTCTGGGGCCAACGTCCTGACTTTC. It is translated as CASSPPSSGANVLTF.

The rearrangement links TRBV2 to TRBJ2-2; 13 bases are shared with TRBD2. CDR3 length equals 15 residues. Trimming removed 6 bases from V and 6 bases from J; junction bases left unmatched: 4. The V gene's germline CDR1 is SNHLY and CDR2 FYNNEI. The CDR3 region has the DNA TGTGCCAGCAGGCACACTAGCGGGGGGGCCGGGGAGCTGTTTTTT. It specifies CASRHTSGGAGELFF.